Following are 22 T cell receptor beta chains from one sample sequenced in a study of T cell responses to AZD1222 COVID-19 vaccine (dated by TCRdb to the early 2020s). Interpreted using the paper, the time point label stands for: baseline before first vaccination. The library was built by means of the immunoSEQ multiplex PCR assay. TCRdb provides this immuneACCESS table in a form limited to in-frame rearrangements. Some clones are lacking; in checked studies, under half of them reflect an unresolved V gene, and why the rest are absent is not known. This sample has approximately 260,000 clones in its table, and over 85% of those were observed once. The ten largest clonotypes hold around 0.57% of the sample. Sequences were derived from peripheral blood, sampled on day 0 of AZD1222 vaccination. These receptors came from an adult in good health.

The chain couples TRBV7-2 to TRBJ1-2, with TRBD1 as a possible D gene (6 bases). CDR1 is SGHTA and CDR2 is FQGNSA in the germline V gene. Deletions cut 1 base from V and 4 bases from J, with 7 bases between. CDR3 length: 13 amino acids. The CDR3 reads CASSLGGPYGYTF. The CDR3 nucleotides read TGTGCCAGCAGCTTAGGGGGGCCCTATGGCTACACCTTC.

On this clone itself: Other DNA sequences of this sample code for an identical CDR3. This chain links TRBV5-1 with TRBJ2-3; TRBD1 agrees at 7 bases. The CDR3 spans 15 residues. Germline V gene lookup returns CDR1 SGHRS and CDR2 YFSETQ. After removal of 0 bases from V and 4 bases from J, the junction contained 5 bases not matched to a gene. CDR3 in amino acids: CASSLAGGRSDTQYF. Written as DNA, the CDR3 is TGCGCCAGCAGCTTGGCAGGGGGTCGGTCAGATACGCAGTATTTT.

This chain connects TRBV2 to TRBJ1-2; 12 nucleotides line up with TRBD1. The CDR3 runs 15 residues. From germline, CDR1 is SNHLY and CDR2 FYNNEI. V shed 5 bases and J 4 bases; nucleotides not matched to a gene: 5. The CDR3 spells CASSPPGQGAYGYTF. CDR3 bases: TGTGCCAGCAGTCCCCCGGGACAGGGGGCCTATGGCTACACCTTC.

This rearrangement joins TRBV13 to TRBJ2-2; D remains ambiguous. Germline V gives CDR1 PRHDT, CDR2 FYEKMQ (reference sequence). CDR3 length equals 15 residues. The germline V and J ends were trimmed by 4 bases and 1 base, with 10 bases remaining between them. The CDR3 sequence is CASSSAPLNTGELFF. The CDR3 nucleotides are TGTGCCAGCAGCTCCGCGCCCCTGAACACCGGGGAGCTGTTTTTT.

The J gene is TRBJ2-7, the V gene TRBV18, with TRBD2 as a possible D gene (5 bases). CDR3 length: 14 residues. Germline CDR1 and CDR2: KGHSH and LQKENI. Trimming pared 3 bases from V and 6 bases from J, leaving 15 bases between. CDR3 bases: TGTGCCAGCTCACCGCGCGGGCCGGTCTTCGAGCAGTACTTC. Its translation is CASSPRGPVFEQYF.

Here the CDR3 DNA reads TGCGCCAGCAGCTTACTAGCGGGAGATGGCTACGAGCAGTACTTC. It codes for CASSLLAGDGYEQYF. The genes are TRBV5-1 and TRBJ2-7; 11 bases match TRBD2. Germline trimming cut 2 bases from V and 3 bases from J; bases unmatched to any gene: 4. The CDR3 spans 15 residues. The germline gives CDR1 SGHRS, CDR2 YFSETQ.

This sequence joins TRBV7-6 and TRBJ1-4; TRBD1 aligns across 8 bases. The V segment lost 5 bases and the J segment 6 bases; nucleotides outside the gene matches: 11. This CDR3 is 16 amino acids long. Germline CDR1 and CDR2: SGHVS and FNYEAQ. CDR3 protein: CASSATPGGLDEKLFF. CDR3 nucleotides: TGTGCCAGCAGCGCTACCCCAGGGGGCCTGGATGAAAAACTGTTTTTT.

This chain connects TRBV28 to TRBJ1-1; D remains ambiguous. V was trimmed by 7 bases and J by 0 bases, leaving 12 bases between them. Looked up from germline, CDR1 is MDHEN and CDR2 is SYDVKM. The CDR3 length is 14 residues. The CDR3, as DNA: TGTGCCAGCACCCTCTCCGGGGTGAACACTGAAGCTTTCTTT. The encoded protein is CASTLSGVNTEAFF.

This chain joins TRBV12-3 or TRBV12-4 and TRBJ2-1, with D uncertain. The germline V and J ends were trimmed by 2 bases and 13 bases, with 9 bases remaining between them. The CDR3 totals 11 residues. In DNA, the CDR3 is TGTGCCAGCAGTTTAACAACCCAACAGTTCTTC. It codes for CASSLTTQQFF.

The gene calls are TRBV18 and TRBJ2-5; D uncertain. V was pared by 6 bases and J by 7 bases, with 21 bases between. The CDR3 covers 15 residues. Germline V gene data show CDR1 as KGHSH and CDR2 as LQKENI. This chain's CDR3 is CASSLKANREGTQYF. Here the CDR3 DNA reads TGTGCCAGCTCCCTCAAGGCGAACAGAGAAGGGACCCAGTACTTC.

The chain has TRBV7-9 and TRBJ1-1; D might be TRBD1 (5 bases). This CDR3 has 14 amino acids. Looked up from germline, CDR1 is SEHNR and CDR2 is FQNEAQ (reference sequence). V was cut by 1 base and J by 0 bases, with 6 bases left in between. The CDR3 loop is CASSLGGVNTEAFF. The CDR3 region has the DNA TGTGCCAGCAGCTTAGGAGGGGTGAACACTGAAGCTTTCTTT.

The chain links TRBV27 to TRBJ2-7; D might be TRBD2 (6 bases). CDR3 length: 15 amino acids. The germline gives CDR1 MNHEY, CDR2 SMNVEV (reference sequence). Trimming cost V 5 bases and J 1 base, with 15 bases left between them. This CDR3 is CASSASWEASYEQYF. DNA for the CDR3: TGTGCCAGCAGTGCCAGCTGGGAGGCTTCCTACGAGCAGTACTTC.

The chain couples TRBV7-8 to TRBJ2-1, with TRBD1 matching over 10 bases. J was trimmed by 6 bases and V by 5 bases; bases with no gene match: 7. This CDR3 comprises 15 residues. In germline, CDR1 is SGHVS, CDR2 FQNEAQ. CDR3 nucleotides: TGTGCCAGCAGCCAACGACAGGGGGCTTTCAATGAGCAGTTCTTC. Translation gives CASSQRQGAFNEQFF.

This clone was counted a single time. The V gene is TRBV5-1, the J gene TRBJ2-7; D is possibly TRBD1 or TRBD2 (5 bases each). V was shortened by 4 bases and J by 0 bases, with 14 bases between the two germline ends. CDR1 and CDR2 (germline): SGHRS, YFSETQ. CDR3 length: 15 amino acids. The CDR3 loop is CASSLTGTYSYEQYF. The CDR3 DNA sequence: TGCGCCAGCAGCCTCACCGGGACCTACTCCTACGAGCAGTACTTC.

V is TRBV7-7 and J is TRBJ2-1; TRBD2 aligns across 7 bases. Germline values: CDR1 SSHAT, CDR2 FNYEAQ (reference sequence). This CDR3 is built from 16 residues. V was pared by 5 bases and J by 0 bases, with 7 bases of the junction left unmatched. The CDR3 region has the DNA TGTGCCAGCAGCCCGGGAAGCGGGGCCTCCTACAATGAGCAGTTCTTC. Translated, it gives CASSPGSGASYNEQFF.

The rearrangement links TRBV11-2 to TRBJ2-5; D gene ambiguous. Trimming removed 3 bases from V and 7 bases from J, with 12 bases in between. CDR1 and CDR2 (germline): SGHAT, FQNNGV. The CDR3 has 13 residues. The CDR3 spells CASSLEPPGTQYF. The CDR3 DNA is TGTGCCAGCAGCTTGGAGCCCCCGGGGACCCAGTACTTC.

The chain carries TRBV28 and TRBJ1-3, with a weak D call TRBD1 (6 bases). The germline V gene has CDR1 MDHEN and CDR2 SYDVKM. The CDR3 runs to 16 residues. V dropped 6 bases and J dropped 2 bases, with 17 bases sitting between them. DNA of the CDR3: TGTGCCAGCAGGCTTCGGACAGCATTGACTGGAAACACCATATATTTT. The encoded protein is CASRLRTALTGNTIYF.

This chain joins TRBV2 and TRBJ2-7, with TRBD2 as a possible D gene (7 bases). Deletions cut 1 base from V and 3 bases from J, with 13 bases between. The germline gives CDR1 SNHLY, CDR2 FYNNEI. This CDR3 contains 15 residues. CDR3 sequence (DNA): TGTGCCAGCAGTGAAGATAGGGGGGGATACTACGAGCAGTACTTC. Protein: CASSEDRGGYYEQYF.

This clone was observed a single time. V and J are TRBV9 and TRBJ2-1, with a weak D call TRBD2 (7 bases). Germline values: CDR1 SGDLS, CDR2 YYNGEE. The CDR3 has 13 amino acids. Trimming shortened V by 3 bases and J by 6 bases, and 10 bases separated the two germline ends. CDR3: CASSGGGGNEQFF. The CDR3 DNA sequence: TGTGCCAGCAGCGGGGGAGGGGGCAATGAGCAGTTCTTC. Variable domain in full (rest from reference TRBV9 and TRBJ2-1): DSGVTQTPKHLITATGQRVTLRCSPRSGDLSVYWYQQSLDQGLQFLIQYYNGEERAKGNILERFSAQQFPDLHSELNLSSLELGDSALYFCASSGGGGNEQFFGPGTRLTVL.

V is TRBV11-2 and J is TRBJ2-3, with 10 bases matching TRBD2. The ends lost 5 bases at V and 1 base at J; junction bases unmatched: 6. Germline CDR1 is SGHAT and CDR2 is FQNNGV. The CDR3 spans 16 residues. CDR3 DNA: TGTGCCAGCAGCCTCTCCCTAGCGGGGGGCACAGATACGCAGTATTTT. Amino acids: CASSLSLAGGTDTQYF.

The chain combines TRBV6-4 with TRBJ1-6, with 7 nucleotides matching TRBD1. CDR3 length equals 15 residues. The V gene's germline CDR1 is MRHNA and CDR2 SNTAGT. V lost 3 bases, J lost 7 bases, and 6 bases stayed unmatched. For the CDR3, the DNA is TGTGCCAGCAGTGAGGCGCCGGGACAGAATTCACCCCTCCACTTT. This sequence encodes CASSEAPGQNSPLHF.

The genes are TRBV7-3 and TRBJ2-3; D perhaps matches TRBD1 (7 bases). The CDR3 contains 15 residues. The germline V gene encodes CDR1 SGHTA and CDR2 FQGTGA. V lost 5 bases to trimming and J lost 4 bases, with 16 bases between them. CDR3 bases: TGTGCCAGCAGCCCCAGGGGGACTGAGGCAGATACGCAGTATTTT. Its translation: CASSPRGTEADTQYF.